This T cell receptor beta chain was sequenced for a study of shared clonotypes between healthy human individuals. Profiled with immunoSEQ multiplex PCR; TCRdb holds only in-frame clones, not every one. The profile shows more than 2,000,000 clones, approximately 95% of them singletons. The germline V and J ends were trimmed by 5 bases and 3 bases, with 14 bases remaining between them. This CDR3 is built from 14 residues. Per the germline V gene, CDR1 is MGHDK and CDR2 is SYGVNS. This TCR was sampled from a young man in good health. Some clones in this sample may be carry-over from other donors' samples. Sample: naive CD4+ T cells from PBMCs. Subset of the sample: CD45RA+ positively selected. The chain combines TRBV25-1 with TRBJ2-7; unclear D gene. CDR3 in DNA: TGTGCCAGCAGTTGGGGTCCTCAATTCTACGAGCAGTACTTC. It yields the protein CASSWGPQFYEQYF.